The 5 T cell receptor beta chains listed next were all sequenced from one sample in a study of blood T cell repertoires in COVID-19. Clones were sequenced by immunoSEQ multiplex PCR, and TCRdb holds only the in-frame ones, with some missing. The sample contains approximately 100,000 clones, around three quarters of which appear only once. Sequences were obtained from peripheral blood. The receptors come from a human donor in a cohort sampled during active or convalescent COVID-19.

The CDR3 DNA sequence: TGTGCCAGCAGTTTATTGACAGACGAGCAGTACTTC. Its protein is CASSLLTDEQYF. The chain has TRBV12-3 or TRBV12-4 and TRBJ2-7; D perhaps matches TRBD1 (5 bases). The CDR3 covers 12 residues. With 2 bases removed from V and 5 bases from J, the gap between germline ends came to 7 bases.

CDR3 sequence: CASSLWTSGTDTQYF. The DNA for the CDR3 is TGTGCCAGCAGCCTATGGACTAGCGGCACAGATACGCAGTATTTT. V and J are TRBV3-1 (or the pseudogene TRBV3-2) and TRBJ2-3, with TRBD2 matching 9 bases. The length of the CDR3 is 15 residues. Trimming took 4 bases from V and 1 from J; bases not matched to a gene: 3. Germline values: CDR1 LGHDT, CDR2 YNNKEL (reference sequence).

CDR3 residues: CATKLSPGGVNEQFF. The CDR3 DNA is TGTGCCACAAAATTATCACCCGGGGGTGTTAATGAGCAGTTCTTC. The V gene is TRBV5-4, the J gene TRBJ2-1, with D possibly being TRBD2 (6 bases). V lost 9 bases and J lost 7, with 23 bases in between. Germline V lookup: CDR1 SGHNT, CDR2 YYREEE (reference sequence). This CDR3 contains 15 residues.

The V call is TRBV30, the J call TRBJ2-7; 8 positions agree with TRBD2. J was trimmed by 0 bases and V by 0 bases; bases with no gene match: 4. The CDR3 length is 15 residues. The V gene's germline CDR1 is GTSNPN and CDR2 SVGIG (reference sequence). CDR3: CAWSVRREVSYEQYF. CDR3 nucleotides: TGTGCCTGGAGTGTACGGCGGGAGGTCTCCTACGAGCAGTACTTC.

The gene calls are TRBV27 and TRBJ2-5; 11 positions match TRBD1. The CDR3 covers 14 residues. Per the germline V gene, CDR1 is MNHEY and CDR2 is SMNVEV (reference sequence). The V gene end was trimmed by 9 bases and the J gene end by 1 base; junction bases not matched to a gene: 4. In DNA form, the CDR3 reads TGTGCCAGTCGGGACAGGGGGTCCCAAGAGACCCAGTACTTC. It encodes CASRDRGSQETQYF.